This T cell receptor beta chain was identified during a study of blood T cell repertoires in COVID-19. Some clones are missing from TCRdb's copy, which holds only in-frame ones; the method was immunoSEQ multiplex PCR. There are under 300,000 clones in the sample; approximately 82% occur only once, and less than 3.5% lies in the top ten. The germline CDR1 and CDR2 sequences are LGHNT and FRNRAP. Trimming shortened V by 6 bases and J by 10 bases, and 9 bases separated the two germline ends. The CDR3 is 10 amino acids. Sequenced input: peripheral blood. This rearrangement joins TRBV12-5 to TRBJ1-1; the D gene is possibly TRBD1 (5 bases). This receptor was identified in a young woman with acute or convalescent COVID-19. CDR3 coding DNA: TGTGCTAGTGGATCACAGGTAGCTTTCTTT. Amino acids: CASGSQVAFF.